The source of this T cell receptor beta chain is a study of chemoradiotherapy in HPV16-positive cancers. The CDR3 extends over 14 amino acids. Germline CDR1 reads SEHNR; CDR2 reads FQNEAQ (reference sequence). V shed 6 bases and J 3 bases; nucleotides not matched to a gene: 7. Using immunoSEQ multiplex PCR, the repertoire was profiled, and TCRdb retains in-frame clones only, with some absent. The sample contains under 5,500 clones, approximately 87% of which appear only once. This chain joins TRBV7-9 and TRBJ2-7; 8 bases agree with TRBD2. Sampling was performed from a patient who underwent chemoradiotherapy. The sequence came from a human donor with HPV-associated anogenital cancer. The CDR3 is CASSRTGTSYEQYF. The CDR3 DNA reads TGTGCCAGCAGTCGAACCGGGACTAGCTACGAGCAGTACTTC.